The 5 T cell receptor beta chains below come from one sample, sequenced in a study of blood T cell repertoires in COVID-19. Sequencing was performed with immunoSEQ multiplex PCR; in TCRdb, only in-frame clones are kept and a portion is missing. The sample has some 330,000 clones; approximately 88% are singletons. Sequenced: peripheral blood. These receptors were collected from a woman between 45 and 65 years old with active or convalescent COVID-19.

V gene TRBV28 combines with J gene TRBJ1-2; the D is unclear. With 3 bases removed from V and 5 bases from J, the gap between germline ends came to 16 bases. The length of the CDR3 is 15 residues. The germline V gene has CDR1 MDHEN and CDR2 SYDVKM. Here the CDR3 DNA reads TGTGCCAGCAGTTTCCCGACGGCAGGCCGGTATGGCTACACCTTC. The encoded protein is CASSFPTAGRYGYTF.

The chain is built from TRBV9 and TRBJ2-3; the D gene is possibly TRBD1 (7 bases). The germline CDR1 and CDR2 sequences are SGDLS and YYNGEE. CDR3 length: 14 amino acids. V shed 2 bases and J shed 4 bases, with 11 bases lying between them. This chain's CDR3 is CASSVQGEADTQYF. CDR3 bases: TGTGCCAGCAGCGTTCAGGGGGAGGCAGATACGCAGTATTTT.

Comments on this clone: Within the sample, other DNA sequences also encode this same CDR3. The chain joins TRBV15 to TRBJ2-5; D call uncertain. V was pared by 1 base and J by 1 base, with 4 bases between. CDR3 length: 13 residues. Germline CDR1 LNHNV, CDR2 YYDKDF (reference sequence). CDR3 amino acids: CATSRVSQETQYF. For the CDR3, the DNA is TGTGCCACCAGCAGAGTGAGCCAAGAGACCCAGTACTTC.

The chain couples TRBV7-8 to TRBJ1-5; TRBD1 is a possible D gene (5 bases). Trimming pared 1 base from V and 6 bases from J, leaving 16 bases between. CDR3 size: 16 residues. CDR1 is SGHVS and CDR2 is FQNEAQ in the germline V gene. CDR3 DNA: TGTGCCAGCAGCTTAGGGAGAGAAGGGGAGGGTCAGCCCCAGCATTTT. This gives the protein CASSLGREGEGQPQHF.

The chain carries TRBV11-2 and TRBJ1-1; 7 positions match TRBD1. The CDR3 loop spans 15 amino acids. Germline V lookup: CDR1 SGHAT, CDR2 FQNNGV. Unmatched junction bases numbered 7, after V lost 6 bases and J lost 0 bases. The CDR3 sequence: CASRTETGLNTEAFF. In DNA, the CDR3 is TGTGCCAGCAGGACCGAGACAGGGCTGAACACTGAAGCTTTCTTT.